This TCR beta chain emerged from a study of blood T cell repertoires in COVID-19. Background on the study: Nucleic acid was either cDNA or gDNA, and it came from T cells, B-cell-depleted T cells, or PBMCs.

Only in-frame clones appear in the TCRdb table, and some are missing; sequencing was by immunoSEQ multiplex PCR. In the table there are around 160,000 clones, 65% to 85% of which are singletons. The CDR3 sequence is 17 residues long. The germline CDR1 and CDR2 sequences are LNHDA and SQIVND (reference sequence). V was cut by 6 bases and J by 2 bases, with 20 bases left in between. What was sequenced was PBMCs or T cells enriched from blood (not recorded which). This sequence originates from a woman in her 50s who had been exposed to COVID-19. The J gene is TRBJ2-1, the V gene TRBV19; the D gene is possibly TRBD2 (5 bases). The DNA for the CDR3 is TGTGCCAGTAGACCCTCGGACTTTATGTTAACCTACAATGAGCAGTTCTTC. It translates to CASRPSDFMLTYNEQFF.